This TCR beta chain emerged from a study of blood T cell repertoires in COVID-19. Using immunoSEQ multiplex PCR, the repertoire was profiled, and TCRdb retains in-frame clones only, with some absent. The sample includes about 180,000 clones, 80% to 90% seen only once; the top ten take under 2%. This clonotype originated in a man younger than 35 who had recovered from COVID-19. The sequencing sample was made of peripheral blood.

The CDR3 here is CASSLAQRGHTGELFF. Here the CDR3 DNA reads TGCGCCAGCAGCTTGGCCCAGCGGGGTCACACCGGGGAGCTGTTTTTT. The gene calls are TRBV5-1 and TRBJ2-2; the match to TRBD2 covers 7 bases. Unmatched junction bases numbered 5, after V lost 0 bases and J lost 3 bases. The CDR3 length is 16 residues. In germline, CDR1 is SGHRS, CDR2 YFSETQ.